Listed below are T cell receptor beta chains from one sample, sequenced in a study of cytomegalovirus exposure and HLA in healthy donors. Profiling relied on immunoSEQ multiplex PCR, and the TCRdb table lists in-frame clones only, not all of them. The sample shows approximately 89,000 clones, roughly 77% of them seen only once. Sequenced sample: PBMCs. These receptors were taken from a human donor in good health. Each CDR3 is given with its conserved first and last residue. The D gene is left open where the match is weak. Only some rows state a clone size, as once, few, many or a class for expanded clones.

v_gene	j_gene	abundance	d_gene	CDR3aa	CDR3nt
TRBV15	TRBJ1-2	.	.	CATSRDQTAGVGYTF	TGTGCCACCAGCAGAGATCAAACCGCAGGGGTAGGCTACACCTTC
TRBV5-5	TRBJ2-1	once	TRBD2	CASSPGTSGRAEFF	TGTGCCAGCAGCCCTGGGACTAGCGGGAGGGCCGAGTTCTTC
TRBV4-3	TRBJ1-2	.	.	CASSQGVQGAGGGYTF	TGCGCCAGCAGCCAAGGAGTGCAGGGTGCGGGGGGGGGCTACACCTTC
TRBV5-5	TRBJ2-7	.	.	CASSLVSGEIYEQYF	TGTGCCAGCAGCTTGGTGTCAGGGGAGATTTACGAGCAGTACTTC
TRBV7-9	TRBJ2-3	once	.	CASSSGGLGDTQYF	TGTGCCAGCAGCTCTGGGGGCCTTGGAGATACGCAGTATTTT
TRBV25-1	TRBJ1-4	.	.	CASSEFRGTNEKLFF	TGTGCCAGCAGTGAATTTAGGGGAACTAATGAAAAACTGTTTTTT
TRBV30	TRBJ2-3	.	TRBD1	CAWSETGARTDTQYF	TGTGCCTGGAGCGAGACAGGGGCCCGCACAGATACGCAGTATTTT
TRBV15	TRBJ2-2	.	TRBD2	CATSPSKMTSGRLGELFF	TGTGCCACCAGCCCGAGCAAAATGACTAGCGGGAGGTTAGGGGAGCTGTTTTTT
TRBV28	TRBJ1-2	.	.	CASSLIGQSKDYGYTF	TGTGCCAGCAGTTTAATCGGACAGTCGAAGGACTATGGCTACACCTTC
TRBV7-6	TRBJ1-2	.	.	CASSLTNSLYGYTF	TGTGCCAGCAGCCTGACCAACAGCCTCTATGGCTACACCTTC
TRBV5-1	TRBJ2-7	.	.	CASSLGSLFRVSSYEQYF	TGCGCCAGCAGCTTGGGCTCTCTCTTCCGGGTCAGCTCCTACGAGCAGTACTTC
TRBV4-1	TRBJ1-6	.	.	CASSQDGRGAISPLHF	TGCGCCAGCAGCCAAGATGGGAGGGGGGCAATTTCACCCCTCCACTTT
TRBV9	TRBJ2-2	.	.	CASSVGGDSPTGELFF	TGTGCCAGCAGCGTAGGGGGGGACAGCCCCACCGGGGAGCTGTTTTTT
TRBV7-2	TRBJ1-1	once	TRBD1	CASSYKGQGTEAFF	TGTGCCAGCAGCTATAAGGGACAGGGGACTGAAGCTTTCTTT
TRBV6-6	TRBJ2-3	.	.	CASSYTGTDTQYF	TGTGCCAGCAGTTACACAGGGACAGATACGCAGTATTTT
TRBV19	TRBJ2-5	.	TRBD1	CASSLGQGMGTQYF	TGTGCCAGTAGCCTCGGACAGGGGATGGGGACCCAGTACTTC
TRBV5-1	TRBJ2-1	.	TRBD2	CASSPARRGLAGGSYNEQFF	TGCGCCAGCAGCCCGGCCCGCCGGGGACTAGCGGGGGGATCCTACAATGAGCAGTTCTTC
TRBV7-9	TRBJ1-2	once	.	CASTPTSNYGYTF	TGTGCCAGCACCCCTACTTCTAACTATGGCTACACCTTC
TRBV27	TRBJ2-1	few	.	CASSLWGSNNEQFF	TGTGCCAGCAGTTTATGGGGCTCCAACAATGAGCAGTTCTTC
TRBV4-2	TRBJ1-1	.	TRBD1	CASSQLPGQGRGGTLGAFF	TGTGCCAGCAGCCAACTACCGGGACAGGGTCGAGGAGGTACCTTAGGAGCTTTCTTT
TRBV6-5	TRBJ1-4	.	.	CASRAITNEKLFF	TGTGCCAGCAGGGCAATCACTAATGAAAAACTGTTTTTT
TRBV2	TRBJ2-7	.	.	CASSEAPPRRGPSEQYF	TGTGCCAGCAGTGAAGCGCCCCCCAGGCGGGGGCCTTCCGAGCAGTACTTC
TRBV7-9	TRBJ1-6	.	TRBD1	CASSLAPQGRLNSPLHF	TGTGCCAGCAGCTTAGCCCCACAGGGGCGACTCAATTCACCCCTCCACTTT
TRBV30	TRBJ1-2	.	.	CAWTQGGYGYTF	TGTGCCTGGACCCAAGGCGGCTATGGCTACACCTTC
TRBV5-1	TRBJ1-4	.	.	CASSLTNEKLFF	TGCGCCAGCAGCCTGACTAATGAAAAACTGTTTTTT
TRBV27	TRBJ2-2	once	TRBD2	CASSLGQRGLAGGGELFF	TGTGCCAGCAGTTTAGGACAGAGGGGTCTAGCGGGCGGCGGGGAGCTGTTTTTT
TRBV7-9	TRBJ2-7	.	TRBD1	CASTSPGTGIGPPLF	TGTGCCAGCACCTCCCCCGGGACAGGGATCGGGCCGCCGCTCTTC
TRBV7-9	TRBJ2-3	.	TRBD2	CGTGGYTDTQYF	TGTGGAACGGGGGGGTACACAGATACGCAGTATTTT
TRBV5-6	TRBJ2-3	.	.	CASSPGGREDTQYF	TGTGCCAGCAGTCCCGGGGGGCGGGAGGATACGCAGTATTTT
TRBV25-1	TRBJ1-2	once	.	CASRRSGGYTF	TGTGCCAGCAGGAGGTCGGGTGGCTACACCTTC
TRBV7-2	TRBJ2-5	.	.	CASSSYQETQYF	TGTGCCAGCAGCTCGTACCAAGAGACCCAGTACTTC
TRBV5-1	TRBJ2-7	.	.	CASSLLPGGSYEQYF	TGCGCCAGCAGCTTGCTTCCGGGCGGGTCCTACGAGCAGTACTTC
TRBV5-4	TRBJ1-6	.	TRBD1	CASSSQTGEGKPLHF	TGTGCCAGCAGCTCCCAGACAGGGGAGGGAAAACCCCTCCACTTT
TRBV7-2	TRBJ2-1	.	.	CASSRERNNEQFF	TGTGCCAGCAGCCGCGAACGTAACAATGAGCAGTTCTTC
TRBV6-5	TRBJ1-1	.	.	CASRAGSTEAFF	TGTGCCAGCAGGGCAGGGTCCACTGAAGCTTTCTTT
TRBV5-4	TRBJ2-5	.	.	CASSSLGTPPGETQYF	TGTGCCAGCAGCTCACTCGGGACACCGCCCGGGGAGACCCAGTACTTC
TRBV18	TRBJ2-1	.	.	CASSPQAGVSYNEQFF	TGTGCCAGCTCACCACAAGCGGGCGTCTCCTACAATGAGCAGTTCTTC
TRBV7-3	TRBJ2-2	.	.	CASSLQPGGELFF	TGTGCCAGCAGCTTACAGCCGGGCGGGGAGCTGTTTTTT
TRBV7-3	TRBJ1-2	.	.	CASSSSGKDYGYTF	TGTGCCAGCAGCTCGTCAGGGAAGGACTATGGCTACACCTTC
TRBV7-9	TRBJ2-2	once	TRBD2	CASSLLAGDTGELFF	TGTGCCAGCAGTCTTTTAGCGGGTGACACCGGGGAGCTGTTTTTT
TRBV6-6	TRBJ2-1	medium-sized	.	CASFETVNEQFF	TGTGCCAGCTTTGAGACTGTCAATGAGCAGTTCTTC
TRBV7-2	TRBJ2-7	.	TRBD1	CASSYQGALPGEQYF	TGTGCCAGCAGCTACCAGGGGGCGTTGCCAGGGGAGCAGTACTTC
TRBV19	TRBJ1-5	once	TRBD1	CASSNTGGNQPQHF	TGTGCCAGTAGTAATACAGGGGGCAATCAGCCCCAGCATTTT
TRBV9	TRBJ2-3	.	TRBD2	CASSVASTGGAADTQYF	TGTGCCAGCAGCGTGGCCTCAACCGGGGGGGCTGCAGATACGCAGTATTTT
TRBV6-6	TRBJ1-1	.	.	CASSTGGNTEAFF	TGTGCCAGCAGTACCGGTGGGAACACTGAAGCTTTCTTT